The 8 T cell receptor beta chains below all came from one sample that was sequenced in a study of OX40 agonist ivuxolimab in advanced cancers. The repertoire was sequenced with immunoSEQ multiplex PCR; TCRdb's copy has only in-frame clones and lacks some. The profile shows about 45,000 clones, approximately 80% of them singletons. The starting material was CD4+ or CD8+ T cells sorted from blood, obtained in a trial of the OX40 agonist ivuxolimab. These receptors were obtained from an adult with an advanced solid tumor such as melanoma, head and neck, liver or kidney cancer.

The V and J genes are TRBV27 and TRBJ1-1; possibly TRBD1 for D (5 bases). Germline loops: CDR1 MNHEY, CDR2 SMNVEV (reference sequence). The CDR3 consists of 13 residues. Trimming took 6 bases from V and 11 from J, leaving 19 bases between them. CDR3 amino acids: CASSRDQGPGAFF. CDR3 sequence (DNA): TGTGCCAGCAGCCGAGACCAGGGACCCGGGGCTTTCTTT.

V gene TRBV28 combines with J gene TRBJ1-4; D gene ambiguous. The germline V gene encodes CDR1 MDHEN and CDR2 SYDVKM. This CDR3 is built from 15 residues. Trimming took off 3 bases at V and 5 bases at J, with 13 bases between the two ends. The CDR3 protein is CASSFMFVRNEKLFF. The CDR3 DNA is TGTGCCAGCAGTTTTATGTTTGTCCGGAATGAAAAACTGTTTTTT.

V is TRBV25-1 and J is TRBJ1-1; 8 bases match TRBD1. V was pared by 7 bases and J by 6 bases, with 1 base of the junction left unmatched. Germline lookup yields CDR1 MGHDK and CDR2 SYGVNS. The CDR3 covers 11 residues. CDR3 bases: TGTGCCAGCACAGGGGGCCCTGAAGCTTTCTTT. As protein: CASTGGPEAFF.

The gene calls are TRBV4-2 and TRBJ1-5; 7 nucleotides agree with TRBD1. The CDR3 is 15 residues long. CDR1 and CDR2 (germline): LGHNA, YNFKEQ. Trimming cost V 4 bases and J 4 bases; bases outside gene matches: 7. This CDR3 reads CASSPRDSVNQPQHF. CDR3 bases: TGTGCCAGCAGCCCCAGGGACAGCGTAAATCAGCCCCAGCATTTT.

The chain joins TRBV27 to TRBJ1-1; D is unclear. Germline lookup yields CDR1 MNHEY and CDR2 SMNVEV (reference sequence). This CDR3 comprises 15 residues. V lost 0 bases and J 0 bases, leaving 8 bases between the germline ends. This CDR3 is CASSLSGIMNTEAFF. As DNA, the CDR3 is TGTGCCAGCAGTTTATCAGGGATCATGAACACTGAAGCTTTCTTT.

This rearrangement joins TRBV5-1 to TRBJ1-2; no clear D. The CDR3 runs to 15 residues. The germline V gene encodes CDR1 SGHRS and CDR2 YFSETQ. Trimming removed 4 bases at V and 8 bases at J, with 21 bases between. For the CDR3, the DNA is TGCGCCAGCAGCGTCTCCGGTCGGACGCTCGGGGGCTACACCTTC. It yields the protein CASSVSGRTLGGYTF. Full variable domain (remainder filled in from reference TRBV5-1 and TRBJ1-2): KAGVTQTPRYLIKTRGQQVTLSCSPISGHRSVSWYQQTPGQGLQFLFEYFSETQRNKGNFPGRFSGRQFSNSRSEMNVSTLELGDSALYLCASSVSGRTLGGYTFGSGTRLTVV.

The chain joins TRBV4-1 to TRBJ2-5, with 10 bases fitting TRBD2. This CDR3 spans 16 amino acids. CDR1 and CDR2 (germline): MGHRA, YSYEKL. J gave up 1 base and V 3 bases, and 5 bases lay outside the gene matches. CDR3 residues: CASSQEGLAPQETQYF. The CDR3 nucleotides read TGCGCCAGCAGCCAGGAGGGACTAGCGCCCCAAGAGACCCAGTACTTC.

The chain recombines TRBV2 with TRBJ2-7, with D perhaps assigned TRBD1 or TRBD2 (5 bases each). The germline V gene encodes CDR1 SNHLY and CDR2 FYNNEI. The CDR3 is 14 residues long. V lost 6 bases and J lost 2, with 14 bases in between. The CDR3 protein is CASSAGTGTYEQYF. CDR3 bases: TGTGCCAGCAGCGCCGGGACGGGGACCTACGAGCAGTACTTC.